The entry that follows covers one T cell receptor beta chain sequence. A much larger clonotype is one base distant, so this may be a read error. Sample-barcoded 5' priming and a J-beta primer mix drove a second PCR of about 6 to 12 cycles. One entry per CDR3 protein results from TCRdb running MiXCR on the 5' RACE reads. Among some 640,000 distinct CDR3 sequences, about 28% were seen once, and the ten largest hold approximately 14%. The record originates from a study of blood T cells in healthy people across ages. The germline V gene has CDR1 SGHTA and CDR2 FQGNSA. The CDR3 is 15 amino acids. The clonotype was recovered from a woman aged 80 or over in good health. This chain connects TRBV7-2 to TRBJ1-4; D unresolved. The sequenced material came from blood. The CDR3 loop is CASSSTTGSNEKRFF. DNA of the CDR3: TGTGCCAGCAGCTCGACGACCGGAAGTAATGAAAAACGGTTTTTT. Complete variable domain (other parts from reference TRBV7-2 and TRBJ1-4): GAGVSQSPSNKVTEKGKDVELRCDPISGHTALYWYRQSLGQGLEFLIYFQGNSAPDKSGLPSDRFSAERTGGSVSTLTIQRTQQEDSAVYLCASSSTTGSNEKRFFGSGTQLSVL.